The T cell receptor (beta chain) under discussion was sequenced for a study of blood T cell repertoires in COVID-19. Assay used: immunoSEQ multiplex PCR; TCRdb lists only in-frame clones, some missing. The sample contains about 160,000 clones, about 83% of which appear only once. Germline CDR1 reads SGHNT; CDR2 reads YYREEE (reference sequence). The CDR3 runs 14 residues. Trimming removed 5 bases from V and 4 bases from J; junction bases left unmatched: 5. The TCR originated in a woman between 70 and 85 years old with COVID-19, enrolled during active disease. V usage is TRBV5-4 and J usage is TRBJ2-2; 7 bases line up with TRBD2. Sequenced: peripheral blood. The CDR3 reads CASSSSSGTGELFF. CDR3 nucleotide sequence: TGTGCCAGCAGTTCGTCTAGCGGCACCGGGGAGCTGTTTTTT.